This T cell receptor beta chain was observed in a study of shared clonotypes between healthy human individuals. J gave up 3 bases and V 2 bases, and 9 bases lay outside the gene matches. Per the germline V gene, CDR1 is SEHNR and CDR2 is FQNEAQ (reference sequence). CDR3 length: 16 residues. Using immunoSEQ multiplex PCR, the repertoire was profiled, and TCRdb retains in-frame clones only, with some absent. The table shows approximately 1.5 million clones, with 98% to 99% occurring only once. The sequenced sample consisted of naive CD4+ T cells sorted from blood. The sample's subset: CD45RA+ positively selected. The J gene is TRBJ1-2, the V gene TRBV7-9; 7 bases are a match to TRBD1. The TCR originated in a man aged 30-40 years in good health. This CDR3 is CASSLHQGVSDYGYTF. CDR3 coding DNA: TGTGCCAGCAGCTTACATCAGGGGGTCTCTGACTATGGCTACACCTTC.